This passage covers 3 T cell receptor beta chains from one sample sequenced in a study of regulatory T cells in long-lasting Graves disease. Arm-PCR of CDR3 regions and iRepertoire HTBI primers were the basis on which TCR beta libraries were built. One entry per CDR3 protein results from TCRdb running MiXCR on the multiplex PCR reads. The sample lists about 460,000 distinct CDR3 sequences; about 22% were seen once. As for time point: persistent/refractory GD, antithyroid drugs over 5 years with positive TRAb. PBMCs provided the RNA from which the TCR library was made. The specimen comprised peripheral blood mononuclear cells (PBMCs), sampled when the disease was refractory, from a patient treated with antithyroid drugs. These receptors were taken from a female donor with Graves disease.

The CDR3 spells CASSIRTGGGYTF. CDR3 DNA: TGTGCCAGCAGCATACGGACAGGGGGAGGCTACACCTTC. The chain uses TRBV7-8 and TRBJ1-2; 10 nucleotides match TRBD1. The CDR3 covers 13 residues. V shed 5 bases, J shed 8 bases, and the junction held 5 bases outside the gene matches. CDR1 SGHVS and CDR2 FQNEAQ come from the germline V gene.

For this clonotype: A single base separates this from a much larger clone, so it may be a read error. The rearrangement joins TRBV6-5 to TRBJ2-7; 10 nucleotides match TRBD1. The CDR3 has 14 amino acids. V gave up 2 bases and J gave up 3 bases; unmatched junction bases: 1. CDR1 and CDR2 from the germline V gene are MNHEY and SVGAGI. The CDR3 coding sequence is TGTGCCAGCAGTTACGGGACAGGGGTCTACGAGCAGTACTTC. Amino acid sequence: CASSYGTGVYEQYF.

This clonotype was seen at least ten times. This chain connects TRBV2 to TRBJ2-2; 12 bases are shared with TRBD2. Germline CDR1 reads SNHLY; CDR2 reads FYNNEI. Trimming cost V 7 bases and J 2 bases; bases outside gene matches: 5. The CDR3 runs 16 residues. In DNA form, the CDR3 reads TGTGCCAGCACGACTAGCGGGAGAGTTAACACCGGGGAGCTGTTTTTT. It encodes CASTTSGRVNTGELFF. Full variable domain (outside the CDR3, taken from reference TRBV2 and TRBJ2-2): EPEVTQTPSHQVTQMGQEVILRCVPISNHLYFYWYRQILGQKVEFLVSFYNNEISEKSEIFDDQFSVERPDGSNFTLKIRSTKLEDSAMYFCASTTSGRVNTGELFFGEGSRLTVL.